This T cell receptor (beta chain) is drawn from a study of shared clonotypes between healthy human individuals. Sequenced by immunoSEQ multiplex PCR; TCRdb stores in-frame clones only, minus some. Here the sample spans some 2.3 million clones, over 90% being singletons. Notes on this clone: Different DNA sequences within this sample yield the same CDR3.

Sequences were obtained from naive CD4+ T cells from PBMCs. Subset meaning: CD45RA+ positively selected. This TCR was sampled from a man younger than 35 in good health. Some clones in this sample may be carry-over from other donors' samples.

CDR3 nucleotide sequence: TGTGCCAGCAGTTACTCCAGAGGCGACACCGGGGAGCTGTTTTTT. Amino acids: CASSYSRGDTGELFF. The chain carries TRBV6-5 and TRBJ2-2; no clear D. The CDR3 is made up of 15 amino acids. Trimming left V 0 bases short and J 3 bases short, with 8 bases between. Germline-derived CDR1 and CDR2 are MNHEY and SVGAGI.